This TCR beta chain is drawn from a study of monozygotic twins with inflammatory bowel disease. Using the 5' RACE reads, TCRdb records one entry per CDR3 protein without DNA. This repertoire comprises approximately 330,000 distinct CDR3 sequences; its ten largest clones make up roughly 2%. CDR1 and CDR2 (germline): SGHRS, YFSETQ. The CDR3 contains 17 residues. Regarding this clonotype: Its cognate antigen is unknown.

The study's findings and limits: Diversity of TCRbeta measured by inverse Simpson was lower in IBD patients than in healthy co-twins.

This rearrangement joins TRBV5-1 to TRBJ2-2; the TCRdb call, TRBD2, lacks DNA for checking. This clonotype originated in a human donor with ulcerative colitis or Crohn's disease, or a healthy co-twin of an affected twin (not recorded which). The source material was blood. This chain's CDR3 is CASSLAGSGGMAGELFF.